A single sample gave rise to the 5 T cell receptor beta chains below, sequenced in a study of shared clonotypes between healthy human individuals. The table came from immunoSEQ multiplex PCR; TCRdb's copy has only in-frame clones and leaves some out. Of some 1.1 million clones in the sample, approximately 75% were seen once. The sample consisted of memory CD4+ T cells from PBMCs. Described subset: CD45RA-negative fraction. The receptors shown here come from a man younger than 35 in good health. Some clones in this sample may be carry-over from other donors' samples.

This clone was counted ten times or more. V usage is TRBV7-9 and J usage is TRBJ2-5; 8 bases line up with TRBD1. V lost 6 bases to trimming and J lost 2 bases; unmatched junction nucleotides: 5. Germline CDR1 SEHNR, CDR2 FQNEAQ (reference sequence). The CDR3 covers 14 residues. The CDR3 nucleotides read TGTGCCAGCAGGCCTTGGACAGGGCAAGAGACCCAGTACTTC. Translated: CASRPWTGQETQYF.

This chain uses TRBV18 with TRBJ2-7; D is possibly TRBD2 (6 bases). Deletions cut 3 bases from V and 4 bases from J, with 16 bases between. The CDR3 runs to 15 residues. Germline loops: CDR1 KGHSH, CDR2 LQKENI. The CDR3 coding sequence is TGTGCCAGCTCACCGTACGCCAGGGACTTGTACGAGCAGTACTTC. Translated: CASSPYARDLYEQYF.

The chain uses TRBV11-3 and TRBJ2-6; no clear D. Germline-derived CDR1 and CDR2 are SGHNT and YENEEA. This CDR3 region has 15 residues. Trimming shortened V by 4 bases and J by 3 bases, and 10 bases separated the two germline ends. Written as DNA, the CDR3 is TGTGCCAGCAGCTCAAGGGCTGATGGGGCCAACGTCCTGACTTTC. Residues: CASSSRADGANVLTF. The full variable domain, with the rest looked up from reference TRBV11-3 and TRBJ2-6, is EAGVVQSPRYKIIEKKQPVAFWCNPISGHNTLYWYLQNLGQGPELLIRYENEEAVDDSQLPKDRFSAERLKGVDSTLKIQPAELGDSAVYLCASSSRADGANVLTFGAGSRLTVL.

As regards this clone: Different DNA sequences within this sample yield the same CDR3. The chain combines TRBV2 with TRBJ2-1, with 12 bases fitting TRBD2. The V segment lost 6 bases and the J segment 3 bases; nucleotides outside the gene matches: 3. Germline CDR1 and CDR2: SNHLY and FYNNEI. The CDR3 covers 15 residues. CDR3 loop: CASRRTSGNYNEQFF. In nucleotides, the CDR3 is TGTGCCAGCAGAAGGACTAGCGGGAACTACAATGAGCAGTTCTTC.

This clone was recorded only once. This chain joins TRBV28 and TRBJ2-3; D may be TRBD2 (5 bases). V dropped 7 bases and J dropped 0 bases, with 17 bases sitting between them. CDR3 length: 16 residues. Germline CDR1 is MDHEN and CDR2 is SYDVKM. The CDR3, as DNA: TGTGCCAGCACCAAGAGGAGGAGTAGTAGCACAGATACGCAGTATTTT. As protein: CASTKRRSSSTDTQYF.